This T cell receptor (beta chain) was captured by sequencing in a study of Tregs in tolerant kidney transplant recipients. Recipients received nonmyeloablative bone marrow transplants from related graft donors, with transient mixed chimerism. CD4+CD25+CD127- Tregs, CD4+CD25- non-Tregs, CD4 and CD8 cells were sorted. Turning to this clone: The target antigen is unknown.

The germline CDR1 and CDR2 sequences are MRHNA and SNTAGT. The ends lost 5 bases at V and 4 bases at J; junction bases unmatched: 6. The CDR3 contains 15 residues. The study's findings and limits: Validation in larger populations is needed because few patients were studied. For some patients, primers changed over time, blocking nucleotide-level comparison.

Clones were sequenced by immunoSEQ multiplex PCR, and TCRdb holds only the in-frame ones, with some missing. The table shows some 47,000 clones, with approximately 90% occurring only once. The starting material was CD8+ T cells from blood (PBMCs), obtained 12 months after the transplant. The V and J genes are TRBV6-4 and TRBJ2-5; 11 bases agree with TRBD1. The sequence was collected from a human patient who received a combined kidney and bone marrow transplant. The graft donor may have contributed some T cells. The CDR3 region is CASSMRTGGLETQYF. The CDR3 DNA reads as TGTGCCAGCAGTATGCGGACAGGGGGCTTAGAGACCCAGTACTTC.